Each of the 13 T cell receptor beta chains below was sequenced from the same sample in a study of T cells in localized non-small cell lung cancer. The repertoire was sequenced with immunoSEQ multiplex PCR; TCRdb's copy has only in-frame clones and lacks some. The sample lists around 64,000 clones; roughly nine tenths were seen once. Sequences were derived from peripheral blood, sampled before any cancer treatment. The receptors were sampled from a man aged 40 to 70 with stage I lung adenocarcinoma.

The chain has TRBV9 and TRBJ2-7; tentative D call: TRBD2 (6 bases). Per germline, CDR1 SGDLS and CDR2 YYNGEE. V lost 1 base to trimming and J lost 0 bases, with 8 bases between them. There are 14 residues in the CDR3. In DNA form, the CDR3 reads TGTGCCAGCAGCGTACACGGGAGCTCCTACGAGCAGTACTTC. Its translation: CASSVHGSSYEQYF.

This chain connects TRBV2 to TRBJ1-1; 10 nucleotides agree with TRBD1. Germline CDR1 and CDR2: SNHLY and FYNNEI. The CDR3 is 14 residues long. V lost 5 bases to trimming and J lost 1 base; unmatched junction nucleotides: 1. In DNA form, the CDR3 reads TGTGCCAGCAGTCGGGACAGGGGGAACACTGAAGCTTTCTTT. Its protein is CASSRDRGNTEAFF.

This chain joins TRBV19 and TRBJ2-1; 7 positions agree with TRBD1. V shed 1 base, J shed 2 bases, and the junction held 2 bases outside the gene matches. This CDR3 is 15 amino acids long. Germline V gene lookup returns CDR1 LNHDA and CDR2 SQIVND (reference sequence). In DNA, the CDR3 is TGTGCCAGTAGTATAGGGACAGGAACCTACAATGAGCAGTTCTTC. This codes for CASSIGTGTYNEQFF.

This clone has more than one count but fewer than ten. V is TRBV6-1 and J is TRBJ2-3; no definite D call. Trimming left V 6 bases short and J 6 bases short, with 16 bases between. CDR1 and CDR2 from the germline V gene are MNHNS and SASEGT. This CDR3 region has 14 residues. The CDR3 sequence is CASSPVVQTDTQYF. DNA for the CDR3: TGTGCCAGCAGCCCCGTTGTACAGACCGATACGCAGTATTTT.

The gene calls are TRBV5-6 and TRBJ2-3, with TRBD2 matching over 7 bases. Germline V lookup: CDR1 SGHDT, CDR2 YYEEEE. The CDR3 is made up of 15 amino acids. J lost 4 bases, V lost 0 bases, and 5 bases had no gene match. CDR3 sequence (DNA): TGTGCCAGCAGCTTGGCCGGGAGGCGACCAGATACGCAGTATTTT. Translated, it gives CASSLAGRRPDTQYF.

The rearrangement joins TRBV4-1 to TRBJ1-1; the D gene is possibly TRBD1 (6 bases). The germline V gene encodes CDR1 MGHRA and CDR2 YSYEKL. Trimming stripped 0 bases from V and 6 bases from J, with 11 bases between. The CDR3 contains 14 residues. CDR3 coding DNA: TGCGCCAGCAGCCAAGAAGGGGGAGCTGCTGAAGCTTTCTTT. Translation: CASSQEGGAAEAFF.

This clone was recorded only once. The CDR3 nucleotides read TGCGCCAGCAGCTTGGCCCCGCAGGGGGCGAATTCACCCCTCCACTTT. It encodes CASSLAPQGANSPLHF. The chain combines TRBV5-1 with TRBJ1-6, with 8 bases matching TRBD1. The CDR3 is made up of 16 amino acids. CDR1 is SGHRS and CDR2 is YFSETQ in the germline V gene. The ends lost 0 bases at V and 7 bases at J; junction bases unmatched: 6.

The gene calls are TRBV10-3 and TRBJ2-5, with a tentative D call TRBD1 (8 bases). Germline V gene sequence: CDR1 ENHRY, CDR2 SYGVKD. The CDR3 runs 13 residues. Trimming removed 5 bases at V and 5 bases at J, with 12 bases between. CDR3 coding DNA: TGTGCCATCAGTTACAGGGGGGGCGAGACCCAGTACTTC. This codes for CAISYRGGETQYF.

The chain combines TRBV5-4 with TRBJ1-1; D is possibly TRBD1 (6 bases). Germline V lookup: CDR1 SGHNT, CDR2 YYREEE (reference sequence). V gave up 0 bases and J gave up 3 bases, with 9 bases separating them. The CDR3 loop spans 14 amino acids. CDR3 loop: CASSLEGGYTEAFF. In nucleotides, the CDR3 is TGTGCCAGCAGCTTGGAAGGGGGGTACACTGAAGCTTTCTTT.

This chain connects TRBV18 to TRBJ2-7; 8 bases are a match to TRBD1. Germline CDR1 is KGHSH and CDR2 is LQKENI. The J segment lost 3 bases and the V segment lost 4 bases, leaving 5 bases of the junction unmatched. CDR3 length equals 14 residues. The CDR3 here is CASSLGQGYYEQYF. The CDR3 coding sequence is TGTGCCAGCTCACTAGGACAGGGATACTACGAGCAGTACTTC. Together with reference TRBV18 and TRBJ2-7, the CDR3 gives the full variable domain: NAGVMQNPRHLVRRRGQEARLRCSPMKGHSHVYWYRQLPEEGLKFMVYLQKENIIDESGMPKERFSAEFPKEGPSILRIQQVVRGDSAAYFCASSLGQGYYEQYFGPGTRLTVT.

The chain links TRBV6-6 to TRBJ2-1; 9 bases line up with TRBD2. This CDR3 is 15 amino acids long. V lost 2 bases and J lost 8; bases outside the gene matches: 7. Germline assignment: CDR1 MNHNY and CDR2 SVGAGI (reference sequence). The CDR3 loop is CASSYLAGRGDEQFF. DNA for the CDR3: TGTGCCAGCAGTTACCTAGCGGGAAGGGGCGATGAGCAGTTCTTC.

The genes are TRBV5-6 and TRBJ1-5; D is possibly TRBD1 (6 bases). V lost 1 base and J lost 0, with 11 bases in between. The CDR3 spans 16 residues. Germline values: CDR1 SGHDT, CDR2 YYEEEE. The CDR3 bases are TGTGCCAGCAGCTTGTGGACAGATTATAGCAATCAGCCCCAGCATTTT. Translating it yields CASSLWTDYSNQPQHF. The entire variable domain, with the rest obtained from reference TRBV5-6 and TRBJ1-5, is as follows: DAGVTQSPTHLIKTRGQQVTLRCSPKSGHDTVSWYQQALGQGPQFIFQYYEEEERQRGNFPDRFSGHQFPNYSSELNVNALLLGDSALYLCASSLWTDYSNQPQHFGDGTRLSIL.

The rearrangement joins TRBV5-1 to TRBJ2-7; the D gene is possibly TRBD1 (6 bases). V was pared by 4 bases and J by 0 bases, with 11 bases between. From germline, CDR1 is SGHRS and CDR2 YFSETQ. The CDR3 is 14 amino acids. For the CDR3, the DNA is TGCGCCAGCAGCGACCGGGACACCTCCTACGAGCAGTACTTC. Amino acid sequence: CASSDRDTSYEQYF.